The TCR beta chain under discussion was sequenced for a study of blood T cells in healthy people across ages. Points from the study as a whole: Strong correlation existed between TCR beta diversity and naive T cell percentage.

Regarding this clonotype: Its matching antigen is unknown.

The CDR3 runs to 15 residues. Germline CDR1 and CDR2: DFQATT and SNEGSKA (reference sequence). The V end was cut by 6 bases, the J end by 0 bases, with 18 bases between. Using a J-beta primer mix together with a sample-barcoded 5' primer, a second PCR was run for about 6 to 12 cycles. TCRdb re-called the 5' RACE reads with MiXCR, one entry per CDR3 protein. The sample shows under 1 million distinct CDR3 sequences, under 45% of them seen only once. The sample taken for sequencing was blood. This receptor was obtained from a man aged 60 to 75 in good health. This chain links TRBV20-1 with TRBJ2-7; D possibly matches TRBD1 or TRBD2 (7 bases each). CDR3 in DNA: TGCAGTGCGACCGCGACAGGGACTAACTCCTACGAGCAGTACTTC. Its translation is CSATATGTNSYEQYF.